The 29 T cell receptor beta chains below come from one sample, sequenced in a study of cytomegalovirus exposure and HLA in healthy donors. The PCR had 60 Vbeta and 13 Jbeta primers. Clones were sequenced by immunoSEQ multiplex PCR, and TCRdb holds only the in-frame ones, with some missing. The table has just under 250,000 clones, about 81% seen once. Input material: PBMCs. These receptors came from a woman in her thirties or forties in good health and CMV-seropositive.

The V and J genes are TRBV5-5 and TRBJ2-2, with 10 bases fitting TRBD1. This CDR3 has 16 amino acids. Germline V CDR1 and CDR2: SGHKS, YYEKEE (reference sequence). V shed 4 bases and J 4 bases; nucleotides not matched to a gene: 7. CDR3 loop: CASSVRQGAGTGELFF. The CDR3 nucleotides are TGTGCCAGCAGCGTGCGACAGGGGGCGGGCACCGGGGAGCTGTTTTTT.

The chain links TRBV30 to TRBJ1-2; no firm D call. The CDR3 contains 13 residues. Germline V lookup: CDR1 GTSNPN, CDR2 SVGIG (reference sequence). Trimming removed 1 base at V and 4 bases at J, with 10 bases between. As DNA, the CDR3 is TGTGCCTGGAGTGCGGCAGCGCGCTATGGCTACACCTTC. It translates to CAWSAAARYGYTF.

This sequence joins TRBV11-2 and TRBJ1-2; weak D call: TRBD1 (5 bases). Per the germline V gene, CDR1 is SGHAT and CDR2 is FQNNGV. V gave up 0 bases and J gave up 4 bases, with 12 bases separating them. The CDR3 contains 15 residues. The CDR3 reads CASSLDLAGIYGYTF. CDR3 bases: TGTGCCAGCAGCTTAGATCTGGCAGGGATCTATGGCTACACCTTC.

The chain uses TRBV5-4 and TRBJ2-5, with 7 nucleotides matching TRBD1. J gave up 6 bases and V 4 bases, and 12 bases lay outside the gene matches. Germline assignment: CDR1 SGHNT and CDR2 YYREEE (reference sequence). This CDR3 is built from 15 residues. CDR3 in amino acids: CASSLGTAQSQTQYF. DNA for the CDR3: TGTGCCAGCAGCCTCGGGACAGCCCAAAGCCAGACCCAGTACTTC.

The genes are TRBV15 and TRBJ1-2, with D perhaps TRBD1 (5 bases). The CDR3 totals 17 residues. V was pared by 0 bases and J by 6 bases, with 20 bases between. Per germline, CDR1 LNHNV and CDR2 YYDKDF (reference sequence). The CDR3 DNA follows: TGTGCCACCAGCAGAGATTACGGAGGGCTCTCAGGGCATGGCTACACCTTC. Translated, it gives CATSRDYGGLSGHGYTF. Variable domain in full (rest from reference TRBV15 and TRBJ1-2): DAMVIQNPRYQVTQFGKPVTLSCSQTLNHNVMYWYQQKSSQAPKLLFHYYDKDFNNEADTPDNFQSRRPNTSFCFLDIRSPGLGDTAMYLCATSRDYGGLSGHGYTFGSGTRLTVV.

The chain is built from TRBV10-3 and TRBJ1-2, with 8 bases aligning to TRBD1. V shed 2 bases and J 2 bases; nucleotides not matched to a gene: 4. Germline CDR1 and CDR2: ENHRY and SYGVKD. The CDR3 has 15 residues. CDR3 sequence (DNA): TGTGCCATCAGTGAGGCCCGACAGGGGAACTATGGCTACACCTTC. It specifies CAISEARQGNYGYTF.

This CDR3 is CASSLRGTPREQYF. The CDR3 DNA reads TGTGCCAGCAGCTTAAGGGGGACGCCCCGGGAGCAGTACTTC. The V gene is TRBV7-9, the J gene TRBJ2-7, with D possibly TRBD1 on 6 matching bases. This CDR3 has 14 amino acids. The germline CDR1 and CDR2 sequences are SEHNR and FQNEAQ (reference sequence). Deletions cut 2 bases from V and 7 bases from J, with 15 bases between.

The rearrangement uses TRBV2 and TRBJ1-6, with D perhaps TRBD1 (5 bases). CDR1 and CDR2 from the germline V gene are SNHLY and FYNNEI. The V and J ends lost 9 bases and 0 bases respectively, with 12 bases between them. The CDR3 totals 15 residues. The CDR3 coding sequence is TGTGCCAGTTGGCGGGGCAGCTCCTATAATTCACCCCTCCACTTT. The encoded protein is CASWRGSSYNSPLHF.

The chain recombines TRBV5-6 with TRBJ2-7, with D perhaps TRBD2 (6 bases). The CDR3 is 14 residues long. The germline V gene encodes CDR1 SGHDT and CDR2 YYEEEE. Trimming pared 9 bases from V and 5 bases from J, leaving 21 bases between. The CDR3 region has the DNA TGTGCCAACACCGTGAGACTCCGGGGGAACGAGCAGTACTTC. This translates into CANTVRLRGNEQYF.

The genes are TRBV30 and TRBJ1-2; D may be TRBD1 (6 bases). Germline V gene sequence: CDR1 GTSNPN, CDR2 SVGIG (reference sequence). V shed 2 bases and J shed 0 bases, with 7 bases lying between them. The CDR3 is 13 residues long. The CDR3 loop is CAWSTGTNYGYTF. For the CDR3, the DNA is TGTGCCTGGAGTACAGGGACTAACTATGGCTACACCTTC.

Written as DNA, the CDR3 is TGCAGTGCCCGGCAGTCAGGGAGGGCTTTCTTT. This codes for CSARQSGRAFF. The chain recombines TRBV20-1 with TRBJ1-1, with D maybe TRBD1 (5 bases). This CDR3 region has 11 residues. Germline loops: CDR1 DFQATT, CDR2 SNEGSKA (reference sequence). V gave up 6 bases and J gave up 11 bases, with 16 bases separating them.

V gene TRBV6-1 combines with J gene TRBJ2-3; the D is unclear. The CDR3 consists of 19 residues. Looked up from germline, CDR1 is MNHNS and CDR2 is SASEGT. The germline V and J ends were trimmed by 2 bases and 0 bases, with 21 bases remaining between them. CDR3 sequence reads: CASSEPWQAFLASTDTQYF. The CDR3 DNA reads as TGTGCCAGCAGTGAACCGTGGCAGGCATTCCTCGCTAGCACAGATACGCAGTATTTT.

J is TRBJ2-2 and V is TRBV10-3; D gene uncertain. V was pared by 3 bases and J by 1 base, with 6 bases between. The CDR3 spans 14 residues. CDR1 and CDR2 (germline): ENHRY, SYGVKD. The CDR3 nucleotides read TGTGCCATCAGTGAAAGACTGAACACCGGGGAGCTGTTTTTT. Translating gives CAISERLNTGELFF.

In this sample, this clone turned up a few times. The V call is TRBV5-1, the J call TRBJ2-2; 7 nucleotides line up with TRBD1. This CDR3 region has 17 residues. CDR1 is SGHRS, CDR2 YFSETQ, per germline. Trimming at V came to 1 base and at J to 6 bases, leaving 12 bases not matched to a gene. CDR3 in amino acids: CASSLRARRGNAGELFF. Here the CDR3 DNA reads TGCGCCAGCAGCTTGAGAGCGCGCAGGGGGAATGCCGGGGAGCTGTTTTTT.

V is TRBV9 and J is TRBJ2-2; D may be TRBD1 (6 bases). The CDR3 is made up of 17 amino acids. V was trimmed by 0 bases and J by 0 bases, leaving 12 bases between them. The germline CDR1 and CDR2 sequences are SGDLS and YYNGEE. The CDR3 nucleotides are TGTGCCAGCAGCGTAGAAGACAGGCCTGCGAACACCGGGGAGCTGTTTTTT. Translation gives CASSVEDRPANTGELFF.

V is TRBV4-3 and J is TRBJ1-6; D may be TRBD1 (6 bases). This CDR3 is built from 16 residues. Between the trimmed V and J ends, which lost 1 base and 7 bases, there was a span of 14 bases. Germline V gives CDR1 LGHNA, CDR2 YSLEER. In DNA, the CDR3 is TGCGCCAGCAGCCAAGTCTTCGGCAGGGGAAATTCACCCCTCCACTTT. Protein sequence: CASSQVFGRGNSPLHF.

The chain recombines TRBV19 with TRBJ1-5; 8 bases map to TRBD1. The CDR3 totals 15 residues. V was pared by 6 bases and J by 2 bases, with 6 bases of the junction left unmatched. Looked up from germline, CDR1 is LNHDA and CDR2 is SQIVND (reference sequence). Written as DNA, the CDR3 is TGTGCCAGTAGACCTCAGGGGGCCGGCAATCAGCCCCAGCATTTT. Its protein product is CASRPQGAGNQPQHF.

V usage is TRBV10-3 and J usage is TRBJ2-2, with 8 bases identical to TRBD1. CDR3 length: 15 residues. The junction had 4 bases not matched to a gene; V was cut back by 4 bases and J by 3 bases. CDR1 and CDR2 from the germline V gene are ENHRY and SYGVKD. CDR3: CAISAKGQDTGELFF. As DNA, the CDR3 is TGTGCCATCAGTGCCAAGGGACAGGACACCGGGGAGCTGTTTTTT.

The chain links TRBV5-4 to TRBJ2-3, with 12 positions matching TRBD1. The CDR3 sequence is 15 residues long. Losses at the gene ends were 0 bases for V and 4 bases for J; bases not matched to a gene: 0. CDR1 and CDR2 (germline): SGHNT, YYREEE (reference sequence). The DNA for the CDR3 is TGTGCCAGCAGCTTGGGGGACAGGGGGCCAGATACGCAGTATTTT. Protein sequence: CASSLGDRGPDTQYF.

The chain employs TRBV13 and TRBJ2-1; possibly TRBD2 for D (6 bases). CDR1 and CDR2 from the germline V gene are PRHDT and FYEKMQ (reference sequence). V lost 5 bases and J 4 bases, leaving 18 bases between the germline ends. This CDR3 is 16 amino acids long. The chain's CDR3 is CASSSSGRGFYNEQFF. Written as DNA, the CDR3 is TGTGCCAGCAGCAGCTCTGGGCGGGGTTTTTACAATGAGCAGTTCTTC.

The V and J genes are TRBV11-1 and TRBJ2-5; D possibly corresponds to TRBD2 (7 bases). Germline CDR1 is SGHAT and CDR2 is FQDESV (reference sequence). This CDR3 is 16 amino acids long. Between the trimmed V and J ends, which lost 2 bases and 1 base, there was a span of 14 bases. CDR3 nucleotide sequence: TGTGCCAGCAGCTTACGGGGGGCGAGATCCCAAGAGACCCAGTACTTC. As protein: CASSLRGARSQETQYF.

V and J are TRBV21-1 and TRBJ1-2. TRBV21-1 is annotated as a pseudogene. The CDR3 contains 15 residues. The CDR3 sequence is CASSGGVRANYGYTF. The CDR3 DNA reads as TGTGCCAGCTCAGGAGGGGTCAGAGCTAACTATGGCTACACCTTC.

The J gene is TRBJ2-1, the V gene TRBV13; a possible D gene is TRBD2 (6 bases). The CDR3 is 12 amino acids. Germline lookup yields CDR1 PRHDT and CDR2 FYEKMQ (reference sequence). The germline V and J ends were trimmed by 5 bases and 10 bases, with 12 bases remaining between them. CDR3 sequence (DNA): TGTGCCAGCAGCCAACTGGAGGGCGAGCAGTTCTTC. Translation gives CASSQLEGEQFF.

J is TRBJ2-7 and V is TRBV7-2, with D possibly TRBD1 on 5 matching bases. V lost 4 bases, J lost 6 bases, and 19 bases lay in between. CDR1 SGHTA and CDR2 FQGNSA come from the germline V gene. This CDR3 has 15 residues. The CDR3 region is CASSSGYMQGREQYF. In DNA, the CDR3 is TGTGCCAGCAGCTCCGGATACATGCAGGGTCGCGAGCAGTACTTC.

The chain couples TRBV21-1 to TRBJ2-7; the table's D gene call, TRBD1, was not cross checked with the DNA. TRBV21-1 corresponds to a pseudogene. CDR3 length: 21 amino acids. As DNA, the CDR3 is TGTGCCAGCAGCAATAATGGTAGTACGAAATATGGGCATTCAATGGCCTACGAGCAGTACTTC. The encoded protein is CASSNNGSTKYGHSMAYEQYF.

The DNA for the CDR3 is TGTGCTAGTGGTTTAGCTACCGGGACAGGGGCCCTCGTAGCCAAAAACATTCAGTACTTC. Protein: CASGLATGTGALVAKNIQYF. J is TRBJ2-4 and V is TRBV12-5, with 10 positions matching TRBD1. The CDR3 is 20 residues long. The ends lost 3 bases at V and 0 bases at J; junction bases unmatched: 14. Germline CDR1 is LGHNT and CDR2 is FRNRAP.

The chain couples TRBV21-1 to TRBJ1-2; TRBD1, the table's D call, lacks a check against the DNA. TRBV21-1 is designated a pseudogene. The CDR3 has 18 residues. The CDR3 nucleotides read TGTGCCAGCAGCAGAGGCAACCCGGGACAGGGAGACAACTATGGCTACACCTTC. Translated: CASSRGNPGQGDNYGYTF.

The chain couples TRBV4-1 to TRBJ2-5; 7 bases are a match to TRBD1. The CDR3 runs to 14 residues. J gave up 3 bases and V 1 base, and 2 bases lay outside the gene matches. Germline CDR1 and CDR2: MGHRA and YSYEKL. CDR3 amino acids: CASSQVGTEETQYF. DNA of the CDR3: TGCGCCAGCAGCCAAGTTGGGACAGAAGAGACCCAGTACTTC.

The V call is TRBV30, the J call TRBJ2-3; unclear D gene. The CDR3 extends over 13 amino acids. V lost 1 base and J lost 2, with 7 bases in between. The V gene's germline CDR1 is GTSNPN and CDR2 SVGIG (reference sequence). CDR3 nucleotide sequence: TGTGCCTGGAGTGGGAGAAACACAGATACGCAGTATTTT. As protein: CAWSGRNTDTQYF.